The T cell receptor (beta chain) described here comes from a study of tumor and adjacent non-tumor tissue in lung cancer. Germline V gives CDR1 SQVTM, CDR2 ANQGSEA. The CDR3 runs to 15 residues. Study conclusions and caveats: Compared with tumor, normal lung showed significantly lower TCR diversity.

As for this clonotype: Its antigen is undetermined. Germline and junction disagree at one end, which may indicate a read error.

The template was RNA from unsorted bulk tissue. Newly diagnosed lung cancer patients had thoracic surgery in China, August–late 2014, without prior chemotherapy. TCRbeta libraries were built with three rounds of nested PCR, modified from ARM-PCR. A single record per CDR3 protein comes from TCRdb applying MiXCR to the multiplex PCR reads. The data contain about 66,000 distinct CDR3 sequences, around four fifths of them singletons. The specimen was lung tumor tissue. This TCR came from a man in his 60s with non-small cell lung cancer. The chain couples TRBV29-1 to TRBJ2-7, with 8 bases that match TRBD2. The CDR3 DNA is TGCAGCGTTGAAGACCTGGGACTAGTGACGGGGGAGCCGTACTTC. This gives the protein CSVEDLGLVTGEPYF.